Listed below are T cell receptor beta chains from one sample, sequenced in a study of blood T cell repertoires in COVID-19. Assay used: immunoSEQ multiplex PCR; TCRdb lists only in-frame clones, some missing. Altogether over 75,000 clones are present, approximately 80% being singletons, with the ten largest covering about 10%. The specimen sequenced was peripheral blood. These receptors came from a man between 65 and 85 years old with acute or convalescent COVID-19. Both conserved end residues are part of each CDR3. The D gene is left open where the match is weak. Expanded clones get a size class; other rows say once, few or many, or leave the size out.

V: TRBV6-5; D: NA; J: TRBJ2-3; size: few; DNA: TGTGCCAGCAGTCCTGGACTGAGCACAGATACGCAGTATTTT; CDR3: CASSPGLSTDTQYF
V: TRBV4-1; D: TRBD2; J: TRBJ2-1; size: NA; DNA: TGCGCCAGCAGCCAAGGTGTCCTCCGGAGACTAGCAGACGACAATGAGCAGTTCTTC; CDR3: CASSQGVLRRLADDNEQFF
V: TRBV5-1; D: NA; J: TRBJ2-1; size: NA; DNA: TGCGCCAGCAGCTTGCGGTCTAGTAGTGTCGGCAATGAGCAGTTCTTC; CDR3: CASSLRSSSVGNEQFF
V: TRBV11-2; D: NA; J: TRBJ1-2; size: few; DNA: TGTGCCAGCAGCTCGGGAAGCTATGGCTACACCTTC; CDR3: CASSSGSYGYTF
V: TRBV5-4; D: TRBD1; J: TRBJ1-1; size: NA; DNA: TGTGCCAGCAGCTTGGGGACAGGGGAAGTGATTGAAGCTTTCTTT; CDR3: CASSLGTGEVIEAFF
V: TRBV6-6; D: TRBD2; J: TRBJ2-1; size: NA; DNA: TGTGCCGGGAGGGCTAGCGGGAGCAATGAGCAGTTCTTC; CDR3: CAGRASGSNEQFF
V: TRBV9; D: TRBD2; J: TRBJ2-2; size: medium-sized; DNA: TGTGCCAGCAGCTCCCACTCGGGACTAGCGTGGGAGCTGTTTTTT; CDR3: CASSSHSGLAWELFF
V: TRBV11-2; D: NA; J: TRBJ1-2; size: NA; DNA: TGTGCCAGCAGCCCAGCCCTAGCGGTAAATTATGGCTACACCTTC; CDR3: CASSPALAVNYGYTF
V: TRBV28; D: TRBD2; J: TRBJ2-7; size: NA; DNA: TGTGCCAGCAGTACACATACGGGGGGGAGCTCCTACGAGCAGTACTTC; CDR3: CASSTHTGGSSYEQYF
V: TRBV4-2; D: NA; J: TRBJ1-1; size: NA; DNA: TGTGCCAGCAGCCAAGGAGGAATGAACACTGAAGCTTTCTTT; CDR3: CASSQGGMNTEAFF
V: TRBV9; D: NA; J: TRBJ1-6; size: NA; DNA: TGTGCCAGCAGCAAAAACACAGGGACAAATTCACCCCTCCACTTT; CDR3: CASSKNTGTNSPLHF
V: TRBV5-1; D: TRBD1; J: TRBJ1-2; size: NA; DNA: TGCGCCAGCAGCTTGAACAGGGGGCTTGACTATGGCTACACCTTC; CDR3: CASSLNRGLDYGYTF
V: TRBV7-8; D: NA; J: TRBJ1-5; size: NA; DNA: TGTGCCAGCAGCCCGTATAGCAATCAGCCCCAGCATTTT; CDR3: CASSPYSNQPQHF
V: TRBV12-1; D: NA; J: TRBJ2-7; size: NA; DNA: TGTGCCAGCAGTTCTTACGAGCAGTACTTC; CDR3: CASSSYEQYF
V: TRBV7-2; D: NA; J: TRBJ1-6; size: NA; DNA: TGTGCCAGCAGCTTAGGGGGGGTTATTTATAATTCACCCCTCCACTTT; CDR3: CASSLGGVIYNSPLHF
V: TRBV5-4; D: NA; J: TRBJ2-2; size: NA; DNA: TGTGCCAGCAGCTTGGCCCCGAGATGGGAGCTGTTTTTT; CDR3: CASSLAPRWELFF
V: TRBV2; D: NA; J: TRBJ2-7; size: once; DNA: TGTGCCAGCATGCGGGGGCTGGGGGACTACGAGCAGTACTTC; CDR3: CASMRGLGDYEQYF
V: TRBV2; D: TRBD1; J: TRBJ1-5; size: few; DNA: TGTGCCAGCAGTGGGAATAGGGCAGGACAGGGCAATCAGCCCCAGCATTTT; CDR3: CASSGNRAGQGNQPQHF
V: TRBV29-1; D: NA; J: TRBJ1-1; size: NA; DNA: TGCAGCGTTCGGGACCCGGGGGAAGGAGCTTTCTTT; CDR3: CSVRDPGEGAFF
V: TRBV5-1; D: TRBD1; J: TRBJ1-1; size: NA; DNA: TGCGCCAGCAGCTGGGACAGGAACACTGAAGCTTTCTTT; CDR3: CASSWDRNTEAFF
V: TRBV14; D: TRBD2; J: TRBJ2-3; size: NA; DNA: TGTGCCAGCAGCCAATGGACTAGCGGCACAGATACGCAGTATTTT; CDR3: CASSQWTSGTDTQYF
V: TRBV2; D: NA; J: TRBJ2-7; size: few; DNA: TGTGCCAGCAGTGACCCATTCTACGAGCAGTACTTC; CDR3: CASSDPFYEQYF
V: TRBV7-2; D: NA; J: TRBJ1-1; size: NA; DNA: TGTGCCAGCAGCTTAGGACAAGTTTTCACTGAAGCTTTCTTT; CDR3: CASSLGQVFTEAFF
V: TRBV5-4; D: TRBD2; J: TRBJ2-7; size: NA; DNA: TGTGCCAGCAGCACTCCGGGACTACCGGTATACGAGCAGTACTTC; CDR3: CASSTPGLPVYEQYF
V: TRBV28; D: NA; J: TRBJ2-7; size: NA; DNA: TGTGCCAGCAGTTCCGGGTCCTACGAGCAGTACTTC; CDR3: CASSSGSYEQYF
V: TRBV13; D: NA; J: TRBJ2-7; size: NA; DNA: TGTGCCAGCAGCTCCCTCTACGAGCAGTACTTC; CDR3: CASSSLYEQYF
V: TRBV28; D: NA; J: TRBJ1-5; size: NA; DNA: TGTGCCAGCAGTTTATTAGGGCAGGGGAATCAGCCCCAGCATTTT; CDR3: CASSLLGQGNQPQHF